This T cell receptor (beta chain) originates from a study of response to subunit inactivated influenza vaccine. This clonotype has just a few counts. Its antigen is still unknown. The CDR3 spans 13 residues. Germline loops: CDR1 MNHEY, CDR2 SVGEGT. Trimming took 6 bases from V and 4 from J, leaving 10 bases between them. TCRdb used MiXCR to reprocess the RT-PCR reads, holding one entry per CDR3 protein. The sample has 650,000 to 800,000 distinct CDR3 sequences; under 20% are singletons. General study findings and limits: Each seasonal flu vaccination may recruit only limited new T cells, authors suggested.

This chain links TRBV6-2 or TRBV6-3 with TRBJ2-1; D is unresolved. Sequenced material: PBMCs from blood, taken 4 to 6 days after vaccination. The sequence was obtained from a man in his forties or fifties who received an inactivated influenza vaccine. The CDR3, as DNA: TGTGCCAGCAGAGTTGAGTTTTACAATGAGCAGTTCTTC. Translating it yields CASRVEFYNEQFF.